This is a list of T cell receptor beta chains from one sample in a study of PD-1 blockade in classical Hodgkin lymphoma. Generated by immunoSEQ multiplex PCR, the TCRdb table keeps only in-frame clones and is missing some. The table has more than 90,000 clones, 80% to 90% seen once. Sequences were derived from peripheral blood mononuclear cells (PBMCs), sampled before the second cycle of nivolumab. These receptors all stem from a human donor with classical Hodgkin lymphoma. Each CDR3 is given with its conserved first and last residue. The D gene is left open where the match is weak. Clone size is shown for a subset of rows, as once, few, many or a class of expanded clone.

TRBJ2-7	TRBV7-9	.	.	TGTGCCAGCAGCCTTGAGAGGGCCACGGCCGAGCAGTACTTC	CASSLERATAEQYF
TRBJ2-7	TRBV5-8	.	.	TGTGCCAGCAGCTTAACACGTTCTTACGAGCAGTACTTC	CASSLTRSYEQYF
TRBJ2-3	TRBV5-1	TRBD1	.	TGCGCCAGCACCTCGCTGGGACAGGGTGCCCTTAGCACAGATACGCAGTATTTT	CASTSLGQGALSTDTQYF
TRBJ1-2	TRBV27	.	.	TGTGCCAGCAGACCCTCCGGGGTAGGTTTTGGTGGCTACACCTTC	CASRPSGVGFGGYTF
TRBJ2-7	TRBV25-1	TRBD2	.	TGTGCCAGCAGTAGGACTAGCGGGGCCTCCTACGAGCAGTACTTC	CASSRTSGASYEQYF
TRBJ1-6	TRBV2	.	.	TGTGCCAGCAGTGACCGGGGCAGAGGGCGTTGGATTTCACCCCTCCACTTT	CASSDRGRGRWISPLHF
TRBJ2-5	TRBV7-9	.	.	TGTGCCAGCAGTCGACCTATAGAGACCCAGTACTTC	CASSRPIETQYF
TRBJ2-7	TRBV6-6	.	.	TGTGCCAGCAGTTACGACGGCAGTAGAACTCTCTACGAGCAGTACTTC	CASSYDGSRTLYEQYF
TRBJ1-2	TRBV7-8	TRBD1	.	TGTGCCAGCAGCTTAGTTCCAGGGGGCGCGTTTGGCTACACCTTC	CASSLVPGGAFGYTF
TRBJ2-5	TRBV7-9	.	.	TGTGCCAGCAGCTTACCCCAGGGAGGCCCCAGGACGGAGACCCAGTACTTC	CASSLPQGGPRTETQYF
TRBJ2-2	TRBV25-1	TRBD1	.	TGTGCCAGCAGCCTACAGGGGCCCGGGGAGCTGTTTTTT	CASSLQGPGELFF
TRBJ2-2	TRBV18	TRBD2	.	TGTGCCAGCTCTCAGGGGCTAGCGGGAGTATCGGACGGGGAGCTGTTTTTT	CASSQGLAGVSDGELFF
TRBJ2-1	TRBV9	TRBD2	once	TGTGCCAGCAGCCCCAAGGAAGGGACTAGCGGGAGCTACAATGAGCAGTTCTTC	CASSPKEGTSGSYNEQFF
TRBJ2-7	TRBV27	.	.	TGTGCCAGCAGCTCCACCGGGGTGGGGCAGTACTTC	CASSSTGVGQYF
TRBJ2-7	TRBV5-1	TRBD2	.	TGCGCCAGCAGCCCCGAGGGACTATCATACGAGCAGTACTTC	CASSPEGLSYEQYF
TRBJ2-7	TRBV6-6	.	once	TGTGCCAGCGGGCAGGGGTGGGGGTCCTCCTACGAGCAGTACTTC	CASGQGWGSSYEQYF
TRBJ1-4	TRBV19	.	.	TGTGCCAGTCAGGGGATTGCAACTAATGAAAAACTGTTTTTT	CASQGIATNEKLFF
TRBJ2-5	TRBV10-3	.	.	TGTGCCATCGGACGCTCCCAAGAGACCCAGTACTTC	CAIGRSQETQYF
TRBJ2-1	TRBV5-6	TRBD2	.	TGTGCCAGCAGCTTGGTAGCGGGAGTACCAAATGAGCAGTTCTTC	CASSLVAGVPNEQFF
TRBJ2-2	TRBV14	.	few	TGTGCCAGCAGCCCTCGGACGGCAAGCACCGGGGAGCTGTTTTTT	CASSPRTASTGELFF
TRBJ2-5	TRBV15	.	.	TGTGCCACCAGCCCCCAACCTGCCGGCGAGACCCAGTACTTC	CATSPQPAGETQYF
TRBJ2-5	TRBV7-2	.	.	TGTGCCAGCAGCCCCGGCCCGAAGGGGAAGACCCAGTACTTC	CASSPGPKGKTQYF
TRBJ2-5	TRBV5-1	TRBD2	.	TGCGCCAGCAGCTTGAGCCTAGCGGGACAAGAGACCCAGTACTTC	CASSLSLAGQETQYF
TRBJ2-3	TRBV15	.	once	TGTGCCACCAGACGCGGGACGCACACAGATACGCAGTATTTT	CATRRGTHTDTQYF
TRBJ1-1	TRBV6-5	.	.	TGTGCCAGCAGATTGGGCCAGGTTAACACTGAAGCTTTCTTT	CASRLGQVNTEAFF
TRBJ1-5	TRBV5-1	TRBD1	.	TGCGCCAGCAGCCCGGGACAGCTTGAGGGGCCCCAGCATTTT	CASSPGQLEGPQHF
TRBJ1-6	TRBV19	TRBD1	.	TGTGCCAGTAGTGCGGCGGGACAGTTAACTTCACCCCTCCACTTT	CASSAAGQLTSPLHF
TRBJ2-7	TRBV2	.	.	TGTGCCAGCAGTGAACAGTGGGGACCCAACTCCTACGAGCAGTACTTC	CASSEQWGPNSYEQYF
TRBJ1-1	TRBV4-2	.	.	TGTGCCAGCAGCCCTAGAACGCAGAGCACTGAAGCTTTCTTT	CASSPRTQSTEAFF
TRBJ2-3	TRBV5-6	.	.	TGTGCCAGCAGCCCGGGGGCAGATACGCAGTATTTT	CASSPGADTQYF
TRBJ2-7	TRBV6-5	.	.	TGTGCCAGCAGTACCGGTCTTGGAACCTACGAGCAGTACTTC	CASSTGLGTYEQYF
TRBJ1-1	TRBV27	.	.	TGTGCCAGCAGTCCTCCGGGAGGGCAGAAAGGTGAAGCTTTCTTT	CASSPPGGQKGEAFF
TRBJ2-2	TRBV27	TRBD2	once	TGTGCCACCCGACTAGCGACGAACACCGGGGAGCTGTTTTTT	CATRLATNTGELFF
TRBJ1-2	TRBV7-9	.	.	TGTGCCAGCAGCCCGATCAGGGGCCGAAGTACCTATGGCTACACCTTC	CASSPIRGRSTYGYTF
TRBJ1-2	TRBV23-1	.	.	TGCGCCAGCAGTAACAGGGATTACTATGGCTACACCTTC	CASSNRDYYGYTF
TRBJ2-3	TRBV19	TRBD1	.	TGTGCCAGTAGTCACCCGGGACAGGGCCGGGATACGCAGTATTTT	CASSHPGQGRDTQYF
TRBJ2-4	TRBV2	.	.	TGTGCCAGCAGTGAAGGTGGGAGGTCATTCGGCATTCAGTACTTC	CASSEGGRSFGIQYF
TRBJ1-1	TRBV4-1	.	.	TGCGCCAGCAGCCAAGTTGGAGCTTTAAACACTGAAGCTTTCTTT	CASSQVGALNTEAFF
TRBJ2-3	TRBV19	.	.	TGTGCCAGTAGTATCGGACTCAAAAACACCGGAGATACGCAGTATTTT	CASSIGLKNTGDTQYF
TRBJ2-5	TRBV6-1	.	.	TGTGCCAGCAGTGAAGGAGAAAAAGAGACCCAGTACTTC	CASSEGEKETQYF
TRBJ2-2	TRBV7-8	TRBD1	.	TGTGCCAGCAGCTACCCCGGGACAGGGAACACCGGGGAGCTGTTTTTT	CASSYPGTGNTGELFF
TRBJ2-1	TRBV12-5	.	.	TGTGCTAGTGGTTTGGTCCGCAGCGGTAATGAGCAGTTCTTC	CASGLVRSGNEQFF